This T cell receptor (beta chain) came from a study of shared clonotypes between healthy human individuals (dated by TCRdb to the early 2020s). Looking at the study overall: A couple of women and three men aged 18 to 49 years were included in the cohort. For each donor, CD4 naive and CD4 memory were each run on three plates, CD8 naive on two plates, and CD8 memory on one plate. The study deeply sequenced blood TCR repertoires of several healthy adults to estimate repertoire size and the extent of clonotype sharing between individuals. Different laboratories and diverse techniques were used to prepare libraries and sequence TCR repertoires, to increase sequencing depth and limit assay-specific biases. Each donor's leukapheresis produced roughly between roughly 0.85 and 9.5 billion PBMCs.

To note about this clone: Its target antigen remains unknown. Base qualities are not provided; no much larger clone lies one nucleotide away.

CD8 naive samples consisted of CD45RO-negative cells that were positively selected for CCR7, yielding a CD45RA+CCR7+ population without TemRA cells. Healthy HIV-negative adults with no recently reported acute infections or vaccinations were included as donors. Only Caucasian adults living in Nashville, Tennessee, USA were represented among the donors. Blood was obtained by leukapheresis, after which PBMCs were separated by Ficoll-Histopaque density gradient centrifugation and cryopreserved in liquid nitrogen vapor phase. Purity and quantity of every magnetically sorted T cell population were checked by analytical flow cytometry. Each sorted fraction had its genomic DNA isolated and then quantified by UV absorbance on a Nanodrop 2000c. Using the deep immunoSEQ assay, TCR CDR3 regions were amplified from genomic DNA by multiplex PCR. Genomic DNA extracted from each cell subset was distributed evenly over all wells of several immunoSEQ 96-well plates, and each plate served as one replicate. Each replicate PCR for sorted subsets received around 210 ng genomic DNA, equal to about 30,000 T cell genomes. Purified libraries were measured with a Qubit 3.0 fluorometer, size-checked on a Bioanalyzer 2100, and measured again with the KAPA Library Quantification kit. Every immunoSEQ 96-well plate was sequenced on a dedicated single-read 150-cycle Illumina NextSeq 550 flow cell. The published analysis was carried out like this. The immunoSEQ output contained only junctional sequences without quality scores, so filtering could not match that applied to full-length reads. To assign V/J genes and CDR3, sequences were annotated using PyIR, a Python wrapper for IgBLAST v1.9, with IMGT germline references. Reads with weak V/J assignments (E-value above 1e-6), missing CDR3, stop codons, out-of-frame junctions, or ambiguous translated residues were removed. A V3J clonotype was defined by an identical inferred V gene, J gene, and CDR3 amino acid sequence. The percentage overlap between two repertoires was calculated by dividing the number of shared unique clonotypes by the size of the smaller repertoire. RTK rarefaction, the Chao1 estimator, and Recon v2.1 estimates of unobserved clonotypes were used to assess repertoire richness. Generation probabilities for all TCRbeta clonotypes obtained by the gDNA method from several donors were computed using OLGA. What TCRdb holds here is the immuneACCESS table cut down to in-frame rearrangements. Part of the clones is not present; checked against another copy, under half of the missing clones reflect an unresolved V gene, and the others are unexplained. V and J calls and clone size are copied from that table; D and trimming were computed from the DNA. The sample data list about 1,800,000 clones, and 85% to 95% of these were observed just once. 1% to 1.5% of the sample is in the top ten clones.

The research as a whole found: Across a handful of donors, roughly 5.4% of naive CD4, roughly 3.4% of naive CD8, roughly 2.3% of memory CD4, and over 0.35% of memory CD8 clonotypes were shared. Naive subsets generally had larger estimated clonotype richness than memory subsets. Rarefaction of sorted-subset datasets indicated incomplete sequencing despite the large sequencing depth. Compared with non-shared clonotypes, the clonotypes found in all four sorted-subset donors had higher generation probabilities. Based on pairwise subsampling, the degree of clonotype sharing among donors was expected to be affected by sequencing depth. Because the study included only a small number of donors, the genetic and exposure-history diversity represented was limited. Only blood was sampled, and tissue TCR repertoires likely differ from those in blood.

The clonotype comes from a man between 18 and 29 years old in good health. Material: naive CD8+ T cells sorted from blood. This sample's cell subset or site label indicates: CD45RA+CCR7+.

The CDR3 in this case is CASSSLGDLYEQYF. The nucleotide sequence reads TGTGCCAGCAGCTCGTTAGGGGATCTCTACGAGCAGTACTTC. The V and J genes are TRBV7-8 and TRBJ2-7; the best D guess is TRBD1, with 5 bases matching. At the junction V is shortened by 4 bases and J by 3 bases, with 13 bases in between. The CDR3 starts with the cysteine, ends with the phenylalanine, and has 14 residues. Of all the DNA, just the CDR3 is kept, 42 bases in frame from base 1. CDR1 and CDR2 are read off the germline V gene as SGHVS and FQNEAQ.